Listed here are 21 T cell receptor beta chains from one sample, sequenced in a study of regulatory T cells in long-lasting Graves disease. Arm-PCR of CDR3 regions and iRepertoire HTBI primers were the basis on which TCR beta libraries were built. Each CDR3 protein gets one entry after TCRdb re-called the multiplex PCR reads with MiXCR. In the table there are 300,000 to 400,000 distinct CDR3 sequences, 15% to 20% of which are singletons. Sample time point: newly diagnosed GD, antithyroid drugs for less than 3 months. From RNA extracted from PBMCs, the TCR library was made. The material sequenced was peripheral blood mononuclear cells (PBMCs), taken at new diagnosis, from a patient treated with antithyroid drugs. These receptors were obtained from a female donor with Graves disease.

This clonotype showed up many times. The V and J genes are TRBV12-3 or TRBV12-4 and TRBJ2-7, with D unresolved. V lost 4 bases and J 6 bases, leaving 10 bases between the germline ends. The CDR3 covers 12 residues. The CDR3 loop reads CASSWSRFEQYF. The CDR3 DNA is TGTGCCAGCAGTTGGTCCCGGTTCGAGCAGTACTTC.

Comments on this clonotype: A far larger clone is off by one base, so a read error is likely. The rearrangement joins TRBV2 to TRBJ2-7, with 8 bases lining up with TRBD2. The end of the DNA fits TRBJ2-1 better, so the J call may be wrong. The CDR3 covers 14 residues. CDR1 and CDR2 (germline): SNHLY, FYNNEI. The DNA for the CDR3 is TGTGCCAGCAGGAGACTAGCGACGGTGAATGAGCAGTTCTTC. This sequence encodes CASRRLATVNEQFF.

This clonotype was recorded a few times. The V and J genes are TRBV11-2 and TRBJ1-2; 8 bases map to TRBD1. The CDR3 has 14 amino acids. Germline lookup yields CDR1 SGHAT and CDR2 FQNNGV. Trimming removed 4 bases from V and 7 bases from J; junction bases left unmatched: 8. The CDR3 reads CASSSQGAIGGYTF. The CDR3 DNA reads TGTGCCAGCAGCTCCCAGGGGGCGATCGGTGGCTACACCTTC.

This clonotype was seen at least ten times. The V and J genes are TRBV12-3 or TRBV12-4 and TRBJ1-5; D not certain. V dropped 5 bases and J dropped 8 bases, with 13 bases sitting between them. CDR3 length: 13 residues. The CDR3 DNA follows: TGTGCCAGCAGTCCCGTAGGCGGGGAGCCCCAGCATTTT. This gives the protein CASSPVGGEPQHF.

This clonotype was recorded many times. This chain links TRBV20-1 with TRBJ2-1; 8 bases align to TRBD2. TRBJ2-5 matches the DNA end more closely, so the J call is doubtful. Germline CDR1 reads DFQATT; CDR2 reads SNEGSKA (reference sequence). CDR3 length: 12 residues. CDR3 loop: CSAGGGSGTQYF. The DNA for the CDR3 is TGCAGTGCCGGGGGGGGATCGGGGACCCAGTACTTC.

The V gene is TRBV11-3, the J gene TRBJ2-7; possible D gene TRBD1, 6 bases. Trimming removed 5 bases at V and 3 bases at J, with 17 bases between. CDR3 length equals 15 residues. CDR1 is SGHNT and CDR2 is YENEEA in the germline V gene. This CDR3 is CASSQLQGGSYEQYF. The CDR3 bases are TGTGCCAGCAGCCAGCTACAGGGTGGAAGCTACGAGCAGTACTTC. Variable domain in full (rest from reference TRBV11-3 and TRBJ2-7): EAGVVQSPRYKIIEKKQPVAFWCNPISGHNTLYWYLQNLGQGPELLIRYENEEAVDDSQLPKDRFSAERLKGVDSTLKIQPAELGDSAVYLCASSQLQGGSYEQYFGPGTRLTVT.

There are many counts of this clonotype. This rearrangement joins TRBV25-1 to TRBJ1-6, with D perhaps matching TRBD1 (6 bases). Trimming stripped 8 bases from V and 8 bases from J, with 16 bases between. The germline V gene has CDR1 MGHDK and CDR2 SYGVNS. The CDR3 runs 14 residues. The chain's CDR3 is CASGRGGPHSPLHF. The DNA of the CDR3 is TGTGCCAGCGGACGGGGGGGCCCTCATTCACCCCTCCACTTT.

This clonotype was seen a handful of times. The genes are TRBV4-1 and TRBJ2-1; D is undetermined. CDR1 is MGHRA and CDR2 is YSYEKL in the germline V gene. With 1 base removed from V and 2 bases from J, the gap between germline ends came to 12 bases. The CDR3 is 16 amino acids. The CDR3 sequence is CASSQVGARAYNEQFF. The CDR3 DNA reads TGCGCCAGCAGCCAAGTAGGAGCCCGGGCCTACAATGAGCAGTTCTTC.

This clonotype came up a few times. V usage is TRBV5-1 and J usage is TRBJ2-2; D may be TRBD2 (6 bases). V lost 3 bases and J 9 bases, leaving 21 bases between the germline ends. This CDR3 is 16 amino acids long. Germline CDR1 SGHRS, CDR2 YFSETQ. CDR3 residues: CASSSRPPGAIRELFF. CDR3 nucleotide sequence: TGCGCCAGCAGCTCCCGACCCCCGGGAGCGATCCGGGAGCTGTTTTTT.

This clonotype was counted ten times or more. Here the CDR3 reads CASSLLGGAGQETQYF. DNA of the CDR3: TGTGCCAGCAGCTTACTAGGAGGGGCCGGGCAAGAGACCCAGTACTTC. This chain uses TRBV7-3 with TRBJ2-5, with a tentative D call TRBD2 (6 bases). The CDR3 sequence is 16 residues long. V was cut by 2 bases and J by 2 bases, with 15 bases left in between. The germline gives CDR1 SGHTA, CDR2 FQGTGA.

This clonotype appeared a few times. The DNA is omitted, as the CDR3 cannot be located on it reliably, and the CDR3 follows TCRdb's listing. The chain's CDR3 is CASSIVFGQGAEALF. The J gene is TRBJ1-1, the V gene TRBV19; whether TRBD1, the table's D call, matches the DNA was not checked. The CDR3 spans 15 amino acids, including both terminal residues. In germline, CDR1 is LNHDA, CDR2 SQIVND (reference sequence).

In DNA form, the CDR3 reads TGCAGTGCTAGACAGGGGGTCCAAGAGACCCAGTACTTC. Translation: CSARQGVQETQYF. V gene TRBV20-1 combines with J gene TRBJ2-5; 7 positions agree with TRBD1. V trimming: 2 bases; J trimming: 1 base; junction bases outside the gene matches: 1. Germline CDR1 is DFQATT and CDR2 is SNEGSKA (reference sequence). The CDR3 is 13 residues long.

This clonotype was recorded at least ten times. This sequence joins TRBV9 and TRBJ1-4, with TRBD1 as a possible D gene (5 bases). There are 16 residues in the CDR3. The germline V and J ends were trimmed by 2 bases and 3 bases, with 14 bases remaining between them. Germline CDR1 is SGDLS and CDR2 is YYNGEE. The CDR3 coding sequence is TGTGCCAGCAGCGTCCGGGACGGGAAACCTAATGAAAAACTGTTTTTT. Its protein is CASSVRDGKPNEKLFF.

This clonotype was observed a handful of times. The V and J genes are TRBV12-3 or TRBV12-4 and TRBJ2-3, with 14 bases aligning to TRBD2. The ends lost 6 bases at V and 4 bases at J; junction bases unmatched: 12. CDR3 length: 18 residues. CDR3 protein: CASSTGTSGSPGADTQYF. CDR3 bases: TGTGCCAGCAGCACCGGGACTAGCGGGAGCCCGGGCGCAGATACGCAGTATTTT.

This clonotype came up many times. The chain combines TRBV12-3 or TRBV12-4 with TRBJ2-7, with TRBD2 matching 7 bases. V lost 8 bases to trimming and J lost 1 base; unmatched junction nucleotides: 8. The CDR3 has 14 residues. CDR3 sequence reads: CASSGLAVSYEQYF. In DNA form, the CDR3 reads TGTGCCAGCTCCGGGCTAGCGGTTTCCTACGAGCAGTACTTC.

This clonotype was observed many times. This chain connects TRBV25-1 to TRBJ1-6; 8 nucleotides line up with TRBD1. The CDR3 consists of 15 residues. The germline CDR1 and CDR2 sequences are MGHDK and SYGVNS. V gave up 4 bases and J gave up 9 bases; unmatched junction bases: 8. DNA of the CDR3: TGTGCCAGCAGTGGGCGGACAGGGAGGCGTTCACCCCTCCACTTT. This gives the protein CASSGRTGRRSPLHF.

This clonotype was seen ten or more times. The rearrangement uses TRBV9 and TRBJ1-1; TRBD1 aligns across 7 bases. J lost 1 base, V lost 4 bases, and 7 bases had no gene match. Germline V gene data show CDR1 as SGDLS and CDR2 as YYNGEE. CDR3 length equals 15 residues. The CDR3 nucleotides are TGTGCCAGCAGCAGGGAGGGGGCTGGGAACACTGAAGCTTTCTTT. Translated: CASSREGAGNTEAFF.

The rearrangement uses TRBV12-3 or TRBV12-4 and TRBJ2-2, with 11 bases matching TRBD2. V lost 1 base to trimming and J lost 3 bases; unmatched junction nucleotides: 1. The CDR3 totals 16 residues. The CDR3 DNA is TGTGCCAGCAGTTTAGTAGCGGGAGGGGACACCGGGGAGCTGTTTTTT. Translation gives CASSLVAGGDTGELFF.

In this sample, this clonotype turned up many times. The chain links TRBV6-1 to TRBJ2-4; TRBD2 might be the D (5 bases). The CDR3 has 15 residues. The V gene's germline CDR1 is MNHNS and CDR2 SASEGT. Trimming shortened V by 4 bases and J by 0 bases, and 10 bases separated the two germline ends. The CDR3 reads CASSALDLAKNIQYF. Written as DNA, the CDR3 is TGTGCCAGCAGTGCACTAGATCTAGCCAAAAACATTCAGTACTTC.

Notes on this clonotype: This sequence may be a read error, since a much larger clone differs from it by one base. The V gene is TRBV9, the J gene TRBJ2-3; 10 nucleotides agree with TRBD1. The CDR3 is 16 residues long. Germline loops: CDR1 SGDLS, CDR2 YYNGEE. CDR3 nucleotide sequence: TGTGACAGCAGCTTCAGCCGGGACAGGGGAAAGGATACGCAGTATTTT. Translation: CDSSFSRDRGKDTQYF. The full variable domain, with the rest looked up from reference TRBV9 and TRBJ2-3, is DSGVTQTPKHLITATGQRVTLRCSPRSGDLSVYWYQQSLDQGLQFLIQYYNGEERAKGNILERFSAQQFPDLHSELNLSSLELGDSALYFCDSSFSRDRGKDTQYFGPGTRLTVL.

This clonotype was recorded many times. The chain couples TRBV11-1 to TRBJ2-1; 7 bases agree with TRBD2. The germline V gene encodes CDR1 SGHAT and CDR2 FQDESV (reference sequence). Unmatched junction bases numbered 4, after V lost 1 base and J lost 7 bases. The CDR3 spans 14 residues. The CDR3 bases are TGTGCCAGCAGCTTAGTACTAGCGCTAAATGAGCAGTTCTTC. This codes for CASSLVLALNEQFF.